This record concerns one TCR beta chain sequence. Its target antigen remains unknown. Base qualities are not at hand, and no much larger clone is one base apart. This entry comes from a study of blood T cell repertoires in COVID-19 (dated by TCRdb to the early 2020s). The study in broad terms: Samples covering the acute and convalescent phases of COVID-19 were provided by collaborators in the United States, Italy and Spain. The repertoires were released in a freely available public database meant as a resource for research on the immune response to SARS-CoV-2. The material from the prospective study consisted of cDNA or gDNA derived from T cells, B-cell-depleted T cells, or PBMCs. Samples were obtained from the ongoing ImmuneRACE study (first 160 participants) and from some 1,200 subjects provided by 6 global collaborators. The sample metadata nearly always contained a de-identified subject ID, COVID-19 status, age in years and sex. Deeply sampled blood TCRbeta repertoires from subjects exposed to, actively infected with, or recovered from COVID-19 were included in the dataset. Where available, HLA class I and class II types were obtained from metadata supplied by the sample provider rather than from assay-based typing.

Broader findings and caveats from the paper: The quantity of clinical and demographic metadata differed by source and by participant and was supplied without curation.

In the prospective study, participants were roughly 18 to 95 years old, resided in approximately 22 geographic areas of the United States, and were enrolled through a virtual design. To assign participants to cohorts, the prospective study relied on clinical history that participants themselves reported in a screening survey and a study questionnaire. Recovered participants in ImmuneRACE Cohort 3 were defined as having two consecutive negative NP/OP PCR tests, clearance from a healthcare professional, or resolution of symptoms. In the prospective study, whole blood, serum and a nasopharyngeal or oropharyngeal swab were collected from each participant by mobile phlebotomists. Over an approximately 2-month period, participants in the prospective study had the option of providing additional blood draws and questionnaires. Before DNA extraction, blood samples from the prospective study were shipped at room temperature or frozen.

The CDR3, cysteine through phenylalanine, is 14 amino acids long. Here the CDR3 DNA is all that survives: 42 bases in frame from base 1. CDR1 and CDR2, per the germline V gene, are SGHRS and YFSETQ. Between the V and J ends, shortened by 0 bases and 3 bases respectively, the junction contains 9 bases. The immunoSEQ Assay, a bias-controlled multiplex PCR, was used to amplify TCRbeta CDR3 regions from genomic DNA. The original pipeline was this. Within the assay, amplification of reference gene primers was used to estimate how many nucleated cells each sample contained. Sequence reads were collapsed and filtered to measure the absolute abundance of every unique TCRbeta CDR3 rearrangement. For each sample, productive Simpson clonality was calculated by taking the square root of Simpson's diversity index across productive rearrangements. In its TCRdb copy, this immuneACCESS table keeps in-frame sequences only and misses some clones. Where compared with another copy, unresolved V genes explain less than half of these, and the others have no known cause. The V and J calls and clone size were taken over from that table, and D and trimming were inferred from the DNA. This sample is represented by around 500,000 clones; around 87% of them were singletons. 1.5% to 2% of the sample comes from the top ten.

The V and J segments used are TRBV5-1 and TRBJ1-1; the D gene remains uncertain. The TCR was taken from a woman aged 40 to 50 who had recovered from COVID-19. The sample consisted of PBMCs or T cells enriched from blood (not recorded which). The sequence in DNA is TGCGCCAGCAGCTTGGTCAGTCGGGACACTGAAGCTTTCTTT. It codes for CASSLVSRDTEAFF.